The 24 T cell receptor beta chains below come from one sample, sequenced in a study of graft-versus-host responses after intestinal transplantation. Using immunoSEQ multiplex PCR, the repertoire was profiled, and TCRdb retains in-frame clones only, with some absent. This sample has 39,000 or so clones, with nearly 95% found just once. Antigens of these TCRs are unknown. The sample in question was unstimulated CD8+ T cells sorted from spleen or lymph node cells, obtained before transplant. These receptors were collected from a human donor who was the organ donor for an intestinal transplant.

The V call is TRBV6-5, the J call TRBJ1-2; no clear D. The CDR3 has 13 residues. V lost 0 bases, J lost 5 bases, and 7 bases lay in between. Germline assignment: CDR1 MNHEY and CDR2 SVGAGI. CDR3 in DNA: TGTGCCAGCAGTTACTCGATGGGGTATGGCTACACCTTC. Translation: CASSYSMGYGYTF.

V gene TRBV25-1 combines with J gene TRBJ1-1, with D possibly matching TRBD1 (5 bases). The germline V and J ends were trimmed by 5 bases and 1 base, with 5 bases remaining between them. This CDR3 comprises 12 residues. The V gene's germline CDR1 is MGHDK and CDR2 SYGVNS. CDR3 DNA: TGTGCCAGCAGTCAGGGGAACACTGAAGCTTTCTTT. Its protein product is CASSQGNTEAFF.

In this sample, this clone turned up once. This sequence joins TRBV28 and TRBJ2-1, with D perhaps matching TRBD2 (6 bases). Deletions cut 3 bases from V and 4 bases from J, with 19 bases between. This CDR3 spans 17 amino acids. The germline V gene encodes CDR1 MDHEN and CDR2 SYDVKM. The CDR3 protein is CASSFQTEGPHYNEQFF. CDR3 coding DNA: TGTGCCAGCAGTTTCCAGACGGAGGGCCCCCATTACAATGAGCAGTTCTTC.

This chain uses TRBV5-1 with TRBJ1-4; D remains ambiguous. V lost 4 bases, J lost 0 bases, and 13 bases lay in between. Germline V gene lookup returns CDR1 SGHRS and CDR2 YFSETQ. The length of the CDR3 is 16 residues. The CDR3 is CASSPVGEATNEKLFF. Written as DNA, the CDR3 is TGCGCCAGCAGCCCGGTCGGGGAGGCAACTAATGAAAAACTGTTTTTT.

The chain uses TRBV4-1 and TRBJ2-2; 8 bases align to TRBD2. The CDR3 sequence is 16 residues long. V was clipped by 1 base and J by 4 bases; unmatched bases: 5. The germline V gene has CDR1 MGHRA and CDR2 YSYEKL. In DNA form, the CDR3 reads TGCGCCAGCAGCCAAGGCACTAGCGGTTCCACCGGGGAGCTGTTTTTT. It is translated as CASSQGTSGSTGELFF.

This clone was observed once. The rearrangement joins TRBV28 to TRBJ1-2; TRBD1 aligns across 7 bases. The length of the CDR3 is 15 residues. Germline-derived CDR1 and CDR2 are MDHEN and SYDVKM. After removal of 5 bases from V and 0 bases from J, the junction contained 6 bases not matched to a gene. The CDR3 DNA sequence: TGTGCCAGCAGTCCACAGGGGCGAACTAACTATGGCTACACCTTC. Amino acids: CASSPQGRTNYGYTF.

This chain connects TRBV7-2 to TRBJ2-2; D possibly uses TRBD1 or TRBD2 (5 bases each). The CDR3 has 17 residues. Germline V lookup: CDR1 SGHTA, CDR2 FQGNSA. V was clipped by 1 base and J by 5 bases, with 17 bases between them. The CDR3 sequence: CASSLGTGGVWTGELFF. The CDR3 bases are TGTGCCAGCAGCTTAGGGACTGGGGGAGTGTGGACCGGGGAGCTGTTTTTT.

The chain combines TRBV5-5 with TRBJ2-1; the D gene is possibly TRBD2 (5 bases). The germline CDR1 and CDR2 sequences are SGHKS and YYEKEE (reference sequence). The CDR3 is 13 amino acids. The ends were cut back, 1 base at V and 3 bases at J, with 5 bases in the middle. As DNA, the CDR3 is TGTGCCAGCAGCTTGCGGGGCTACAATGAGCAGTTCTTC. It is translated as CASSLRGYNEQFF.

V gene TRBV9 combines with J gene TRBJ1-1; D ambiguous. CDR1 is SGDLS and CDR2 is YYNGEE in the germline V gene. V was trimmed by 0 bases and J by 1 base, leaving 4 bases between them. The CDR3 is 13 residues long. Here the CDR3 DNA reads TGTGCCAGCAGCGTAGGACCGAACACTGAAGCTTTCTTT. Protein sequence: CASSVGPNTEAFF.

The V gene is TRBV2, the J gene TRBJ2-7; 8 nucleotides line up with TRBD2. The J segment lost 0 bases and the V segment lost 7 bases, leaving 5 bases of the junction unmatched. Germline CDR1 and CDR2: SNHLY and FYNNEI. The CDR3 length is 14 residues. The DNA for the CDR3 is TGTGCCAGCAATACACTAGCGGACTCCTACGAGCAGTACTTC. Its protein is CASNTLADSYEQYF.

The CDR3 is CASSFLRPGLVSYGYTF. The CDR3 nucleotides read TGTGCCAGCAGTTTCCTCCGGCCGGGTCTTGTGAGCTATGGCTACACCTTC. This chain joins TRBV28 and TRBJ1-2; D gene ambiguous. The germline V gene encodes CDR1 MDHEN and CDR2 SYDVKM. Trimming took 3 bases from V and 4 from J, leaving 21 bases between them. The CDR3 is 17 amino acids.

The V call is TRBV9, the J call TRBJ2-2; D remains ambiguous. The germline CDR1 and CDR2 sequences are SGDLS and YYNGEE. Trimming shortened V by 0 bases and J by 7 bases, and 7 bases separated the two germline ends. This CDR3 is 13 amino acids long. CDR3 DNA: TGTGCCAGCAGCGTAGTAGTCATCGGGGAGCTGTTTTTT. Its protein product is CASSVVVIGELFF.

V gene TRBV7-6 combines with J gene TRBJ2-5; unclear D gene. The V gene's germline CDR1 is SGHVS and CDR2 FNYEAQ. Trimming cost V 5 bases and J 2 bases, with 9 bases left between them. The CDR3 spans 13 residues. CDR3 protein: CASSPRVQETQYF. The CDR3 DNA reads TGTGCCAGCAGCCCCCGGGTGCAAGAGACCCAGTACTTC. Supplemented by reference TRBV7-6 and TRBJ2-5, the full variable domain reads GAGVSQSPRYKVTKRGQDVALRCDPISGHVSLYWYRQALGQGPEFLTYFNYEAQQDKSGLPNDRFSAERPEGSISTLTIQRTEQRDSAMYRCASSPRVQETQYFGPGTRLLVL.

The chain uses TRBV15 and TRBJ1-6; tentative D call: TRBD1 (6 bases). The V and J ends lost 0 bases and 5 bases respectively, with 8 bases between them. The CDR3 is 15 residues long. Per germline, CDR1 LNHNV and CDR2 YYDKDF (reference sequence). The CDR3, as DNA: TGTGCCACCAGCAGAGAAGGGGGAAATAATTCACCCCTCCACTTT. It translates to CATSREGGNNSPLHF.

CDR3 sequence reads: CASSQGFSYEQYF. The CDR3 DNA reads as TGCGCCAGCAGCCAGGGGTTCTCCTACGAGCAGTACTTC. This sequence joins TRBV4-1 and TRBJ2-7, with no clear D. V was shortened by 3 bases and J by 0 bases, with 6 bases between the two germline ends. The CDR3 extends over 13 amino acids. CDR1 is MGHRA and CDR2 is YSYEKL in the germline V gene.

The rearrangement uses TRBV7-9 and TRBJ2-7; 13 bases match TRBD2. There are 18 residues in the CDR3. CDR1 is SEHNR, CDR2 FQNEAQ, per germline (reference sequence). The ends lost 1 base at V and 0 bases at J; junction bases unmatched: 6. CDR3 DNA sequence: TGTGCCAGCAGCTTAGGACTAGCGGGAGGCACTATCTCCTACGAGCAGTACTTC. It encodes CASSLGLAGGTISYEQYF.

A single count supports this clone. The rearrangement uses TRBV4-1 and TRBJ1-1; maybe TRBD1 (5 bases). The CDR3 sequence is 14 residues long. V gave up 0 bases and J gave up 6 bases, with 11 bases separating them. Per the germline V gene, CDR1 is MGHRA and CDR2 is YSYEKL. The CDR3 region has the DNA TGCGCCAGCAGCCAAGATCCAGGGTCCCCTGAAGCTTTCTTT. Translating gives CASSQDPGSPEAFF.

The V and J genes are TRBV7-9 and TRBJ1-5; D gene unclear. The V and J ends lost 8 bases and 3 bases respectively, with 8 bases between them. This CDR3 is built from 12 residues. The germline V gene has CDR1 SEHNR and CDR2 FQNEAQ (reference sequence). In nucleotides, the CDR3 is TGTGCCAGCGCTGAGACCAATCAGCCCCAGCATTTT. It encodes CASAETNQPQHF.

The genes are TRBV1 and TRBJ2-7; the table calls TRBD2, which could not be checked here. TRBV1 is given as a pseudogene. This CDR3 is built from 15 residues. DNA of the CDR3: TGCACCAGCAGACAAGGGATTGGAGGGACCTACGAGCAGTACTTC. Translated, it gives CTSRQGIGGTYEQYF.

V usage is TRBV28 and J usage is TRBJ1-2; 10 bases map to TRBD1. Germline CDR1 and CDR2: MDHEN and SYDVKM. The V segment lost 4 bases and the J segment 8 bases; nucleotides outside the gene matches: 1. CDR3 size: 12 residues. The CDR3 sequence is CASSWDRGGYTF. The DNA for the CDR3 is TGTGCCAGCAGTTGGGACAGGGGCGGCTACACCTTC.

This chain uses TRBV19 with TRBJ1-1; no clear D. Germline-derived CDR1 and CDR2 are LNHDA and SQIVND (reference sequence). The V gene lost 1 base and the J gene lost 1 base, with 10 bases spanning the gap. The CDR3 consists of 15 residues. This CDR3 is CASSIVGGRNTEAFF. As DNA, the CDR3 is TGTGCCAGTAGTATAGTCGGTGGGAGGAACACTGAAGCTTTCTTT.

The chain links TRBV5-1 to TRBJ2-7; D is possibly TRBD1 (6 bases). The V end lost 0 bases, the J end lost 5 bases, and 9 bases lay between the germline ends. This CDR3 contains 13 residues. Germline V gene sequence: CDR1 SGHRS, CDR2 YFSETQ. CDR3 sequence: CASSLGQGNEQYF. The CDR3 bases are TGCGCCAGCAGCTTGGGGCAGGGGAACGAGCAGTACTTC.

The V call is TRBV7-9, the J call TRBJ2-2; D not resolved. The germline V gene encodes CDR1 SEHNR and CDR2 FQNEAQ (reference sequence). The CDR3 consists of 11 residues. V was trimmed by 6 bases and J by 6 bases, leaving 5 bases between them. The CDR3 DNA reads TGTGCCAGCAGGGTAGCCGGGGAGCTGTTTTTT. It specifies CASRVAGELFF.

This chain connects TRBV5-6 to TRBJ2-7; D possibly uses TRBD1 or TRBD2 (5 bases each). V lost 2 bases to trimming and J lost 5 bases, with 8 bases between them. The CDR3 is 12 amino acids. The germline V gene encodes CDR1 SGHDT and CDR2 YYEEEE. In DNA form, the CDR3 reads TGTGCCAGCAGCTTAACGGGACACGAGCAGTACTTC. Its translation is CASSLTGHEQYF.